These 6 T cell receptor beta chains were sequenced from one sample in a study of shared clonotypes between healthy human individuals. Clones were read by immunoSEQ multiplex PCR, and TCRdb kept only the in-frame ones, dropping some. Of under 1,100,000 clones in the sample, 60% to 80% were seen once. The specimen sequenced was memory CD4+ T cells sorted from blood. Documented subset: CD45RA-negative fraction. The source is a man aged 18 to 30 in good health.

This rearrangement joins TRBV19 to TRBJ1-1; no clear D. There are 16 residues in the CDR3. Trimming cost V 4 bases and J 3 bases, with 18 bases left between them. CDR1 is LNHDA and CDR2 is SQIVND in the germline V gene (reference sequence). CDR3 loop: CASSKIGSDSDTEAFF. The CDR3 DNA is TGTGCCAGTAGTAAAATCGGATCGGATTCGGACACTGAAGCTTTCTTT.

The V and J genes are TRBV21-1 and TRBJ1-2; the D call of TRBD1 is as the table states it, not checked on the DNA. TRBV21-1 is deemed a pseudogene. The CDR3 has 14 residues. The CDR3 DNA reads as TGTGCCAGCAGCAAATACAGGGCTAACTATGGCTACACCTTC. It specifies CASSKYRANYGYTF.

This chain connects TRBV18 to TRBJ1-2; the match to TRBD1 covers 7 bases. Germline CDR1 is KGHSH and CDR2 is LQKENI. This CDR3 spans 14 amino acids. V lost 3 bases to trimming and J lost 2 bases; unmatched junction nucleotides: 3. In nucleotides, the CDR3 is TGTGCCAGCTCACCGCAGACAGGGAACTATGGCTACACCTTC. Its protein is CASSPQTGNYGYTF. The variable domain in full, with the rest retrieved from reference TRBV18 and TRBJ1-2, is NAGVMQNPRHLVRRRGQEARLRCSPMKGHSHVYWYRQLPEEGLKFMVYLQKENIIDESGMPKERFSAEFPKEGPSILRIQQVVRGDSAAYFCASSPQTGNYGYTFGSGTRLTVV.

The CDR3 nucleotides read TGTGCCAGCAGCTTGGCTAGCGGGGTAAAGCATGAGCAGTTCTTC. This encodes CASSLASGVKHEQFF. The gene calls are TRBV7-2 and TRBJ2-1; 9 nucleotides align to TRBD2. The CDR3 sequence is 15 residues long. V was pared by 3 bases and J by 8 bases, with 8 bases of the junction left unmatched. Germline-derived CDR1 and CDR2 are SGHTA and FQGNSA.

This clone was seen more than once but under ten times. The V gene is TRBV5-4, the J gene TRBJ1-2; 7 bases map to TRBD1. There are 15 residues in the CDR3. With 4 bases clipped from V and 4 bases from J, the junction kept 10 bases outside the gene matches. Germline CDR1 is SGHNT and CDR2 is YYREEE (reference sequence). CDR3 in DNA: TGTGCCAGCAGCCACCGACAGGGTGACGTCTATGGCTACACCTTC. Its protein product is CASSHRQGDVYGYTF.

This chain uses TRBV6-1 with TRBJ2-7; D is unclear. The V gene lost 0 bases and the J gene lost 0 bases, with 15 bases spanning the gap. This CDR3 has 17 amino acids. Germline assignment: CDR1 MNHNS and CDR2 SASEGT. The CDR3 coding sequence is TGTGCCAGCAGTGAAGCACACAGCTCACGCTCCTCCTACGAGCAGTACTTC. Amino acids: CASSEAHSSRSSYEQYF.